This T cell receptor (beta chain) emerged from a study of OX40 agonist ivuxolimab in advanced cancers. Study findings and constraints: Clonal expansion by week 6 occurred in CD4+ and CD8+ blood T cells (at 0.1 to 3.0 mg/kg).

Generated by immunoSEQ multiplex PCR, the TCRdb table keeps only in-frame clones and is missing some. The repertoire consists of fewer than 80,000 clones, with around 85% occurring once and the leading ten covering 0.75%. V was clipped by 6 bases and J by 1 base; unmatched bases: 3. The CDR3 spans 14 residues. Looked up from germline, CDR1 is MDHEN and CDR2 is SYDVKM. Of note for this clone: No antigen is known for it.

The J gene is TRBJ2-3, the V gene TRBV28; TRBD1 matches at 8 bases. Sequenced material: CD4+ or CD8+ T cells sorted from blood, taken in a trial of the OX40 agonist ivuxolimab. This TCR was sampled from an adult with an advanced solid tumor such as melanoma, head and neck, liver or kidney cancer. CDR3 in DNA: TGTGCCAGCAGACTGGACAGGGGCACAGATACGCAGTATTTT. This encodes CASRLDRGTDTQYF.